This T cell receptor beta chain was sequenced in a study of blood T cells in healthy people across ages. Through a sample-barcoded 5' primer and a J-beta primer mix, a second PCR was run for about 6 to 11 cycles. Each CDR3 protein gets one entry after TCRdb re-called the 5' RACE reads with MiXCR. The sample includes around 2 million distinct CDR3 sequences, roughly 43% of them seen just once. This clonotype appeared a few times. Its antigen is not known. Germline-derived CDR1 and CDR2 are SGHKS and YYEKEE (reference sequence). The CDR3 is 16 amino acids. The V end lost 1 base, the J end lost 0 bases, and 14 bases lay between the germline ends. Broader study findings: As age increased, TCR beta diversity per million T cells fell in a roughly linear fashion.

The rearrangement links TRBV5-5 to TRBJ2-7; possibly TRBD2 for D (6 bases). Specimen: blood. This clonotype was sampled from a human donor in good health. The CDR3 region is CASSLTGLPSSYEQYF. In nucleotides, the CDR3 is TGTGCCAGCAGCTTGACGGGACTTCCATCCTCCTACGAGCAGTACTTC.